This TCR beta chain was captured in a study of graft-versus-host responses after intestinal transplantation. TCRdb's copy holds only in-frame clones and misses some; the assay was immunoSEQ multiplex PCR. The sample has about 5,700 clones, 69% seen once. Processing of graft tissue released intraepithelial and lamina propria lymphocytes. The V end was cut by 1 base, the J end by 2 bases, with 11 bases between. Germline CDR1 KGHSH, CDR2 LQKENI. CDR3 length: 15 residues. The input for sequencing was ileum tissue, taken around 310 days after intestinal transplant. V usage is TRBV18 and J usage is TRBJ2-5; D possibly corresponds to TRBD1 (5 bases). The TCR comes from a human patient who received an intestinal transplant, so some T cells may come from the graft donor. CDR3 in amino acids: CASSPRGKGQETQYF. The CDR3 DNA reads TGTGCCAGCTCACCACGGGGAAAGGGGCAAGAGACCCAGTACTTC.